This is a list of T cell receptor beta chains from one sample in a study of blood T cell repertoires in COVID-19. Profiled with immunoSEQ multiplex PCR; TCRdb holds only in-frame clones, not every one. This table has approximately 99,000 clones, 88% appearing once. Sample: peripheral blood. These receptors all come from a human donor in a cohort sampled during active COVID-19. The CDR3 runs from the conserved cysteine through the conserved F or W. The D gene is left open where the match is weak. Where a row states a size, it is once, few, many or the class of an expanded clone; other rows omit it.

clone_size j_call d_call v_call cdr3_aa cdr3_nt
- TRBJ2-7 TRBD1 TRBV13 CASSHRGDREQYF TGTGCCAGCAGCCACAGGGGGGATCGGGAGCAGTACTTC
- TRBJ1-1 TRBD1 TRBV28 CASSSGQAPEAFF TGTGCCAGCAGTTCTGGACAGGCGCCTGAAGCTTTCTTT
- TRBJ2-3 - TRBV19 CASQGYGDTQYF TGTGCCAGTCAGGGTTACGGAGATACGCAGTATTTT
- TRBJ1-2 - TRBV21-1 CASSLRTGWYGYTF TGTGCCAGCAGCCTCCGGACAGGGTGGTATGGCTACACCTTC
- TRBJ1-5 - TRBV28 CASSFREVNQPQHF TGTGCCAGCAGTTTCAGGGAGGTCAATCAGCCCCAGCATTTT
once TRBJ2-1 TRBD2 TRBV24-1 CATSDWVLAGGGGSYNEQFF TGTGCCACCAGTGATTGGGTCCTAGCGGGAGGAGGGGGCTCCTACAATGAGCAGTTCTTC
- TRBJ1-1 TRBD1 TRBV18 CASSPPQGARTEAFF TGTGCCAGCTCACCTCCGCAGGGGGCGAGAACTGAAGCTTTCTTT
- TRBJ2-1 - TRBV6-4 CASSTDYSSYNEQFF TGTGCCAGCAGTACTGATTACTCGTCCTACAATGAGCAGTTCTTC
- TRBJ2-7 TRBD1 TRBV6-5 CASSPSGTGGEQYF TGTGCCAGCAGTCCGTCCGGGACAGGGGGCGAGCAGTACTTC
- TRBJ2-7 - TRBV7-3 CASSLGTGYEQYF TGTGCCAGCAGCCTCGGGACTGGCTACGAGCAGTACTTC
- TRBJ1-6 - TRBV11-2 CASSSHSSYNSPLHF TGTGCCAGCAGCTCTCACAGCTCCTATAATTCACCCCTCCACTTT
- TRBJ2-7 TRBD2 TRBV7-8 CASSSQTGTSGLGQYF TGTGCCAGCAGCTCCCAAACCGGGACTAGCGGGTTAGGGCAGTACTTC
- TRBJ2-1 - TRBV11-3 CASSLLRTSSYNEQFF TGTGCCAGCAGCTTATTGCGGACATCTTCCTACAATGAGCAGTTCTTC
- TRBJ1-3 - TRBV9 CASSPGTLSGNTIYF TGTGCCAGCAGCCCGGGGACACTCTCTGGAAACACCATATATTTT
once TRBJ2-1 TRBD2 TRBV6-5 CASSYIGLAGNEQFF TGTGCCAGCAGTTACATCGGACTAGCGGGGAATGAGCAGTTCTTC
- TRBJ2-5 - TRBV12-2 CASRLRTGTGYQETQYF TGTGCAAGTCGCTTAAGGACCGGGACAGGGTACCAAGAGACCCAGTACTTC
- TRBJ2-2 TRBD2 TRBV27 CASSSRAGSLANTGELFF TGTGCCAGCAGTTCGCGAGCGGGGAGCCTCGCCAACACCGGGGAGCTGTTTTTT
- TRBJ2-7 TRBD2 TRBV19 CASSIRREFPYEQYF TGTGCCAGTAGTATAAGGCGGGAGTTCCCCTACGAGCAGTACTTC
few TRBJ1-4 - TRBV9 CASSPEADSSTNEKLFF TGTGCCAGCAGCCCCGAGGCGGACAGTTCAACTAATGAAAAACTGTTTTTT
- TRBJ2-5 - TRBV6-6 CASSSLRVSQETQYF TGTGCCAGCAGTTCGCTCAGGGTCTCCCAAGAGACCCAGTACTTC
- TRBJ2-5 TRBD2 TRBV6-5 CASRLAGIRGETQYF TGTGCCAGCAGGCTAGCGGGGATTCGCGGGGAGACCCAGTACTTC
- TRBJ1-2 TRBD1 TRBV27 CASSATGRANYGYTF TGTGCCAGCAGCGCGACAGGGCGGGCTAACTATGGCTACACCTTC
- TRBJ2-5 TRBD2 TRBV15 CATSSLLALGETQYF TGTGCCACCAGCAGCCTACTAGCGTTGGGTGAGACCCAGTACTTC
few TRBJ1-6 TRBD1 TRBV30 CAWTRDSSNSPLHF TGTGCCTGGACCCGGGACAGCAGTAATTCACCCCTCCACTTT
- TRBJ2-7 TRBD2 TRBV5-1 CASSLGGGSYEQYF TGCGCCAGCAGCTTGGGCGGGGGCTCCTACGAGCAGTACTTC
once TRBJ1-2 TRBD1 TRBV5-4 CASTIGTGDGYTF TGTGCCAGCACGATTGGGACAGGGGATGGCTACACCTTC
- TRBJ2-1 TRBD1 TRBV3-1/TRBV3-2 CASSQDYGTVPNEQFF TGTGCCAGCAGCCAAGACTACGGGACAGTCCCCAATGAGCAGTTCTTC
- TRBJ2-1 TRBD2 TRBV5-6 CASTSGGGAGEQFF TGTGCCAGCACCTCCGGCGGGGGGGCAGGTGAGCAGTTCTTC
- TRBJ2-3 - TRBV6-5 CASMSYDTQYF TGTGCCAGCATGAGCTACGATACGCAGTATTTT
- TRBJ1-4 - TRBV5-1 CASSLVGAFNEKLFF TGCGCCAGCAGCTTGGTAGGGGCTTTTAATGAAAAACTGTTTTTT
- TRBJ1-4 - TRBV5-1 CASSLGGGGPEKLFF TGCGCCAGCAGCTTGGGGGGAGGAGGGCCAGAAAAACTGTTTTTT
- TRBJ1-1 - TRBV27 CASSISVRMEAFF TGTGCCAGCAGCATCTCCGTCAGAATGGAGGCTTTCTTT
- TRBJ2-7 TRBD1 TRBV10-1 CASSESQGPPSYEQYF TGCGCCAGCAGTGAGTCACAGGGGCCCCCATCCTACGAGCAGTACTTC
- TRBJ1-5 - TRBV2 CASSIERTTNQPQHF TGTGCCAGCAGTATCGAACGGACAACAAATCAGCCCCAGCATTTT
- TRBJ1-1 - TRBV12-3/TRBV12-4 CASSLGGVSEAFF TGTGCCAGCAGTTTGGGGGGAGTTTCCGAAGCTTTCTTT
- TRBJ2-7 - TRBV15 CATSRDGRYEQYF TGTGCCACCAGCAGAGATGGGCGCTACGAGCAGTACTTC
- TRBJ1-1 - TRBV6-1 CASSEPRRGSGTEAFF TGTGCCAGCAGTGAACCCCGCCGGGGGTCCGGGACTGAAGCTTTCTTT
- TRBJ1-2 - TRBV12-3/TRBV12-4 CASSLGQNYGYTF TGTGCCAGCAGTTTAGGGCAGAACTATGGCTACACCTTC
- TRBJ1-2 - TRBV6-5 CASSYSTGYSNYGYTF TGTGCCAGCAGTTACTCGACAGGATACTCTAACTATGGCTACACCTTC
once TRBJ2-7 - TRBV10-1 CASSDHSYEQYF TGCGCCAGCAGTGACCACTCCTACGAGCAGTACTTC
- TRBJ2-2 TRBD1 TRBV19 CATDRGLSTGELFF TGTGCCACTGACAGGGGGTTAAGCACCGGGGAGCTGTTTTTT
- TRBJ1-5 - TRBV6-5 CASSPGTPNQPQHF TGTGCCAGCAGTCCCGGGACACCCAATCAGCCCCAGCATTTT
- TRBJ1-1 - TRBV6-5 CASRRDRASEAFF TGTGCCAGCAGGCGCGACAGAGCATCTGAAGCTTTCTTT
- TRBJ1-6 - TRBV19 CASSDRGYNSPLHF TGTGCCAGTAGTGACCGGGGGTATAATTCACCCCTCCACTTT
- TRBJ2-1 - TRBV19 CASSPHAGSRNEQFF TGTGCCAGTAGTCCCCATGCGGGGTCCCGCAATGAGCAGTTCTTC
- TRBJ1-2 - TRBV28 CASWASPSYTF TGTGCCAGTTGGGCCTCACCGAGCTACACCTTC
- TRBJ2-7 TRBD1 TRBV18 CASSPRAVYGTGKEHEQYF TGTGCCAGCTCACCCCGGGCGGTATACGGGACAGGGAAGGAACACGAGCAGTACTTC
- TRBJ2-4 - TRBV4-1 CASSQAPGGGSYIQYF TGCGCCAGCAGCCAAGCACCGGGCGGAGGAAGTTACATTCAGTACTTC
- TRBJ1-2 - TRBV5-1 CASSPTPRQSSDYGYTF TGCGCCAGCAGCCCAACACCCCGACAGAGCTCGGACTATGGCTACACCTTC
- TRBJ2-3 - TRBV5-1 CASSTAGTQYF TGCGCCAGCAGCACTGCCGGGACGCAGTATTTT
- TRBJ1-5 TRBD1 TRBV10-3 CAIAGTGDQPQHF TGTGCCATTGCCGGGACAGGAGACCAGCCCCAGCATTTT
- TRBJ2-7 TRBD2 TRBV7-8 CASSPPPGLAGRSSYEQYF TGTGCCAGCAGCCCACCCCCGGGACTAGCGGGAAGGTCCTCATACGAGCAGTACTTC
- TRBJ2-3 TRBD2 TRBV4-1 CASKLAGIFTDTQYF TGCGCCAGCAAGCTAGCGGGGATCTTCACAGATACGCAGTATTTT